Presented here are 8 T cell receptor beta chains from one specimen sequenced in a study of Ad26.COV2.S vaccination and SARS-CoV-2 variants (dated by TCRdb to about 2021). The treatment or condition label of this sample denotes: around 19 received Ad26.COV2.S at low or high dose, single or two shots; roughly five received placebo; per-sample allocation not given. For vaccine and placebo recipients, repertoires were sequenced using samples collected on day 63 after the first injection. Library preparation used the immunoSEQ multiplex PCR assay. The table comes from immuneACCESS by way of TCRdb, which keeps in-frame sequences with V and J called. Part of the clones is missing from these tables; in studies checked, under half for an unresolved V gene and the rest for unknown reasons. The sample records hundreds of thousands of clones, roughly 90% of which are singletons. The ten largest clones take up 10% to 15% of the sample.

The sequencing used peripheral blood, collected in a trial of Ad26.COV2.S vaccine versus placebo. All receptors derive from a person between 18 and 60 years old who received the Ad26.COV2.S COVID-19 vaccine or a placebo.

This chain joins TRBV7-9 and TRBJ2-3, with 11 positions matching TRBD2. With 3 bases clipped from V and 5 bases from J, the junction kept 7 bases outside the gene matches. Germline-derived CDR1 and CDR2 are SEHNR and FQNEAQ (reference sequence). The CDR3 extends over 16 amino acids. CDR3 nucleotide sequence: TGTGCCAGCAGCTTTCTTTTTAGCGGGAGGGAAGATACGCAGTATTTT. Residues: CASSFLFSGREDTQYF.

The V call is TRBV30, the J call TRBJ1-1; D uncertain. The germline gives CDR1 GTSNPN, CDR2 SVGIG (reference sequence). The CDR3 loop spans 13 amino acids. Between the trimmed V and J ends, which lost 0 bases and 5 bases, there was a span of 10 bases. The CDR3 sequence: CAWSVILLTEAFF. The CDR3, as DNA: TGTGCCTGGAGTGTAATCCTTCTAACTGAAGCTTTCTTT.

The chain recombines TRBV10-3 with TRBJ2-2; TRBD2 matches 10 bases. The V segment lost 3 bases and the J segment 4 bases; nucleotides outside the gene matches: 5. This CDR3 has 16 amino acids. Germline CDR1 ENHRY, CDR2 SYGVKD. The CDR3 protein is CAISENLAGVTGELFF. The CDR3 DNA reads as TGTGCCATCAGTGAAAATCTAGCGGGAGTCACCGGGGAGCTGTTTTTT.

The chain employs TRBV28 and TRBJ2-7; 7 bases align to TRBD1. Germline V gene sequence: CDR1 MDHEN, CDR2 SYDVKM. The J segment lost 5 bases and the V segment lost 3 bases, leaving 7 bases of the junction unmatched. The CDR3 totals 14 residues. The DNA for the CDR3 is TGTGCCAGCAGTTTGACAGGGAGAGGACACGAGCAGTACTTC. Its protein product is CASSLTGRGHEQYF.

This clone was counted a single time. This sequence joins TRBV14 and TRBJ2-1; 10 bases are shared with TRBD2. The CDR3 consists of 15 residues. The V gene end was trimmed by 5 bases and the J gene end by 4 bases; junction bases not matched to a gene: 5. Germline V gives CDR1 SGHDN, CDR2 FVKESK. CDR3 coding DNA: TGTGCCAGCAGCACCCTGACTAGCGGGTACAATGAGCAGTTCTTC. Protein sequence: CASSTLTSGYNEQFF.

The chain joins TRBV6-5 to TRBJ2-1; maybe TRBD1 (6 bases). CDR1 and CDR2 (germline): MNHEY, SVGAGI. With 7 bases removed from V and 2 bases from J, the gap between germline ends came to 9 bases. CDR3 size: 13 residues. The CDR3 coding sequence is TGTGCCAGCACGGGACATCCCTACAATGAGCAGTTCTTC. Its translation: CASTGHPYNEQFF.

The chain is built from TRBV6-5 and TRBJ2-1; perhaps TRBD1 as D (5 bases). This CDR3 comprises 13 residues. V lost 5 bases, J lost 2 bases, and 7 bases lay in between. Germline CDR1 reads MNHEY; CDR2 reads SVGAGI. The CDR3 here is CASSIGAYNEQFF. The CDR3 DNA is TGTGCCAGCAGTATAGGGGCCTACAATGAGCAGTTCTTC.

This chain connects TRBV5-4 to TRBJ1-2; D is perhaps TRBD1 (6 bases). V was pared by 0 bases and J by 4 bases, with 10 bases between. The CDR3 has 14 residues. CDR1 SGHNT and CDR2 YYREEE come from the germline V gene (reference sequence). The CDR3 loop reads CASSLDGGLYGYTF. The CDR3 bases are TGTGCCAGCAGCTTGGATGGGGGCCTCTATGGCTACACCTTC.